These 25 T cell receptor beta chains came from one sample sequenced in a study of T cell responses to AZD1222 COVID-19 vaccine. Produced via immunoSEQ multiplex PCR; TCRdb's table is partial and in-frame only. The sample carries some 120,000 clones, 88% recorded once. The material sequenced was peripheral blood, taken on day 0 of AZD1222 vaccination. Every receptor here comes from an adult in good health.

V gene TRBV24-1 combines with J gene TRBJ2-7; TRBD2 is a possible D gene (5 bases). Deletions cut 7 bases from V and 5 bases from J, with 14 bases between. The CDR3 is 13 residues long. Germline CDR1 and CDR2: KGHDR and SFDVKD. CDR3 nucleotides: TGTGCCACCAGCGGACTTCGACGAGACGAGCAGTACTTC. Translating it yields CATSGLRRDEQYF.

The V call is TRBV27, the J call TRBJ1-5; D is unclear. CDR1 is MNHEY, CDR2 SMNVEV, per germline (reference sequence). The V and J ends lost 3 bases and 4 bases respectively, with 13 bases between them. The CDR3 totals 15 residues. The CDR3 protein is CASSFSDPGNQPQHF. For the CDR3, the DNA is TGTGCCAGCAGTTTTTCCGACCCGGGAAATCAGCCCCAGCATTTT.

A remark on this clone: The junction does not match germline at one end; this may be a read error. This chain connects TRBV7-8 to TRBJ1-6; TRBD1 is a possible D gene (6 bases). The germline gives CDR1 SGHVS, CDR2 FQNEAQ. This CDR3 comprises 14 residues. The CDR3 DNA reads as TGTGCCAGCAGCCCACGGGGGGCGGATTCCCCCCTCCACTTT. Its translation is CASSPRGADSPLHF.

J is TRBJ1-5 and V is TRBV6-1; 7 bases fit TRBD1. V was clipped by 4 bases and J by 3 bases; unmatched bases: 12. CDR3 length: 17 residues. Germline V gene lookup returns CDR1 MNHNS and CDR2 SASEGT. CDR3 in DNA: TGTGCCAGCAGTGCCCGACAGGGTTTAGTAGCCAATCAGCCCCAGCATTTT. It translates to CASSARQGLVANQPQHF.

The V and J genes are TRBV7-6 and TRBJ2-2, with 8 bases identical to TRBD1. The CDR3 sequence is 17 residues long. V was clipped by 5 bases and J by 1 base; unmatched bases: 9. From germline, CDR1 is SGHVS and CDR2 FNYEAQ. The DNA for the CDR3 is TGTGCCAGCAGCCTCCGGACAGGGAAAGGGAACACCGGGGAGCTGTTTTTT. This gives the protein CASSLRTGKGNTGELFF.

In DNA form, the CDR3 reads TGTGCCAGCACCCTGGGGACAGGCGCTACCTACGAGCAGTACTTC. Translated, it gives CASTLGTGATYEQYF. The chain uses TRBV5-5 and TRBJ2-7, with 8 nucleotides matching TRBD1. After removal of 6 bases from V and 2 bases from J, the junction contained 10 bases not matched to a gene. The CDR3 runs 15 residues. Germline-derived CDR1 and CDR2 are SGHKS and YYEKEE (reference sequence).

The rearrangement links TRBV24-1 to TRBJ2-1, with D possibly being TRBD2 (6 bases). The ends were cut back, 3 bases at V and 0 bases at J, with 14 bases in the middle. The CDR3 is 17 amino acids. Germline loops: CDR1 KGHDR, CDR2 SFDVKD. CDR3 amino acids: CATSDQGGLSSYNEQFF. The CDR3, as DNA: TGTGCCACCAGTGATCAGGGAGGACTGAGCTCCTACAATGAGCAGTTCTTC.

V is TRBV7-6 and J is TRBJ2-5; TRBD1 matches at 10 bases. The CDR3 is 14 residues long. CDR1 and CDR2 (germline): SGHVS, FNYEAQ. Trimming took 0 bases from V and 5 from J; bases not matched to a gene: 0. CDR3 sequence (DNA): TGTGCCAGCAGCTTAGCGGGACAGGGGGAGACCCAGTACTTC. The encoded protein is CASSLAGQGETQYF. Together with reference TRBV7-6 and TRBJ2-5, the CDR3 gives the full variable domain: GAGVSQSPRYKVTKRGQDVALRCDPISGHVSLYWYRQALGQGPEFLTYFNYEAQQDKSGLPNDRFSAERPEGSISTLTIQRTEQRDSAMYRCASSLAGQGETQYFGPGTRLLVL.

The V gene is TRBV10-2, the J gene TRBJ1-2, with D uncertain. CDR1 and CDR2 (germline): WSHSY, SAAADI. The V gene lost 5 bases and the J gene lost 0 bases, with 4 bases spanning the gap. The CDR3 consists of 12 residues. The CDR3 DNA is TGCGCCAGCAGTCAGGCTAACTATGGCTACACCTTC. Its protein is CASSQANYGYTF.

The chain has TRBV18 and TRBJ2-7; maybe TRBD1 (5 bases). There are 13 residues in the CDR3. Trimming pared 4 bases from V and 5 bases from J, leaving 12 bases between. Germline CDR1 and CDR2: KGHSH and LQKENI. CDR3 DNA: TGTGCCAGCTCACATGGGGCCGTGGACGAGCAGTACTTC. It is translated as CASSHGAVDEQYF.

The chain joins TRBV7-2 to TRBJ1-3, with D tentatively TRBD1 (6 bases). Germline CDR1 SGHTA, CDR2 FQGNSA. Trimming removed 1 base from V and 2 bases from J, with 9 bases in between. The CDR3 runs to 15 residues. CDR3 residues: CASSLGGGPGNTIYF. CDR3 sequence (DNA): TGTGCCAGCAGCTTAGGAGGGGGACCTGGAAACACCATATATTTT.

This sequence joins TRBV11-3 and TRBJ2-7; the D gene could be TRBD1 or TRBD2 (5 bases each). Trimming shortened V by 1 base and J by 4 bases, and 14 bases separated the two germline ends. Germline loops: CDR1 SGHNT, CDR2 YENEEA. This CDR3 is built from 15 residues. CDR3 protein: CASSLGGARSYEQYF. In DNA, the CDR3 is TGTGCCAGCAGCTTAGGAGGGGCCCGATCTTACGAGCAGTACTTC.

The V gene is TRBV18, the J gene TRBJ2-7, with 10 bases identical to TRBD1. J was trimmed by 2 bases and V by 4 bases; bases with no gene match: 5. The CDR3 is made up of 15 amino acids. CDR1 KGHSH and CDR2 LQKENI come from the germline V gene. CDR3 sequence reads: CASSRDRGETYEQYF. The CDR3 DNA sequence: TGTGCCAGCTCACGGGACAGGGGAGAGACCTACGAGCAGTACTTC.

This rearrangement joins TRBV5-4 to TRBJ2-1, with TRBD2 identical over 11 bases. This CDR3 is 18 amino acids long. Germline-derived CDR1 and CDR2 are SGHNT and YYREEE (reference sequence). With V trimmed by 0 bases and J by 7 bases, 12 bases remained unmatched. In DNA, the CDR3 is TGTGCCAGCAGCTTGGCCGGTGGTAGCGGGAGGGCCAGAAATGAGCAGTTCTTC. Its translation is CASSLAGGSGRARNEQFF. The full variable domain, its missing parts supplied by reference TRBV5-4 and TRBJ2-1, is ETGVTQSPTHLIKTRGQQVTLRCSSQSGHNTVSWYQQALGQGPQFIFQYYREEENGRGNFPPRFSGLQFPNYSSELNVNALELDDSALYLCASSLAGGSGRARNEQFFGPGTRLTVL.

The genes are TRBV6-5 and TRBJ2-7; 7 nucleotides match TRBD2. The CDR3 consists of 14 residues. With V trimmed by 4 bases and J by 2 bases, 5 bases remained unmatched. Germline assignment: CDR1 MNHEY and CDR2 SVGAGI. The CDR3 here is CASSLAGLAYEQYF. The CDR3 DNA follows: TGTGCCAGCAGTTTGGCCGGACTAGCCTACGAGCAGTACTTC.

The chain employs TRBV13 and TRBJ2-7; TRBD2 is a possible D gene (5 bases). CDR1 and CDR2 from the germline V gene are PRHDT and FYEKMQ (reference sequence). The V gene lost 2 bases and the J gene lost 6 bases, with 8 bases spanning the gap. This CDR3 spans 12 amino acids. CDR3 in amino acids: CASSLSSVEQYF. The CDR3 nucleotides are TGTGCCAGCAGCTTAAGTAGCGTCGAGCAGTACTTC. Full variable domain (remainder filled in from reference TRBV13 and TRBJ2-7): AAGVIQSPRHLIKEKRETATLKCYPIPRHDTVYWYQQGPGQDPQFLISFYEKMQSDKGSIPDRFSAQQFSDYHSELNMSSLELGDSALYFCASSLSSVEQYFGPGTRLTVT.

The genes are TRBV28 and TRBJ2-4; 7 bases agree with TRBD1. J gave up 12 bases and V 8 bases, and 19 bases lay outside the gene matches. The CDR3 sequence is 15 residues long. The germline CDR1 and CDR2 sequences are MDHEN and SYDVKM. The CDR3, as DNA: TGTGCCAGCCCTCCCGCGACGACAGGGCTCTACCCTCAGTACTTC. Amino acid sequence: CASPPATTGLYPQYF.

The chain has TRBV12-3 or TRBV12-4 and TRBJ2-1; D not certain. V lost 2 bases, J lost 10 bases, and 12 bases lay in between. This CDR3 region has 13 residues. The CDR3 protein is CASSLRRLGEQFF. In DNA, the CDR3 is TGTGCCAGCAGTTTAAGGCGGTTGGGGGAGCAGTTCTTC.

The chain combines TRBV19 with TRBJ2-1, with a tentative D call TRBD2 (6 bases). The CDR3 length is 15 residues. Germline values: CDR1 LNHDA, CDR2 SQIVND (reference sequence). The V end was cut by 6 bases, the J end by 10 bases, with 22 bases between. CDR3 nucleotide sequence: TGTGCCAGTAGCCCTATAGCCCTGCGGGAAGGAGAGCAGTTCTTC. It specifies CASSPIALREGEQFF.

This rearrangement joins TRBV11-2 to TRBJ2-1; tentatively, D is TRBD1 (7 bases). The V end was cut by 0 bases, the J end by 3 bases, with 18 bases between. The CDR3 spans 18 residues. The V gene's germline CDR1 is SGHAT and CDR2 FQNNGV. This chain's CDR3 is CASSLDPPAGGGYNEQFF. The CDR3 nucleotides are TGTGCCAGCAGCTTAGACCCCCCGGCAGGGGGAGGCTACAATGAGCAGTTCTTC. Full variable domain (remainder filled in from reference TRBV11-2 and TRBJ2-1): EAGVAQSPRYKIIEKRQSVAFWCNPISGHATLYWYQQILGQGPKLLIQFQNNGVVDDSQLPKDRFSAERLKGVDSTLKIQPAKLEDSAVYLCASSLDPPAGGGYNEQFFGPGTRLTVL.

The rearrangement links TRBV27 to TRBJ1-1, with no clear D. The germline V gene encodes CDR1 MNHEY and CDR2 SMNVEV (reference sequence). The CDR3 runs 15 residues. Trimming pared 3 bases from V and 0 bases from J, leaving 11 bases between. The DNA for the CDR3 is TGTGCCAGCAGTTTTTCTTGGCCCATGAACACTGAAGCTTTCTTT. Its translation: CASSFSWPMNTEAFF.

This chain uses TRBV19 with TRBJ2-7; D is undetermined. The V end was cut by 4 bases, the J end by 5 bases, with 12 bases between. Germline values: CDR1 LNHDA, CDR2 SQIVND (reference sequence). This CDR3 comprises 13 residues. This CDR3 is CASSTRTEHEQYF. In DNA form, the CDR3 reads TGTGCCAGTAGTACCCGGACGGAACACGAGCAGTACTTC. Full variable domain (remainder filled in from reference TRBV19 and TRBJ2-7): DGGITQSPKYLFRKEGQNVTLSCEQNLNHDAMYWYRQDPGQGLRLIYYSQIVNDFQKGDIAEGYSVSREKKESFPLTVTSAQKNPTAFYLCASSTRTEHEQYFGPGTRLTVT.

This clone appeared once. The chain is built from TRBV11-3 and TRBJ2-3, with D perhaps TRBD1 (5 bases). V was clipped by 1 base and J by 1 base, with 9 bases between them. The CDR3 is 15 residues long. The V gene's germline CDR1 is SGHNT and CDR2 YENEEA. The CDR3 protein is CASSLGQGRTDTQYF. In DNA, the CDR3 is TGTGCCAGCAGCTTAGGTCAGGGCCGCACAGATACGCAGTATTTT.

This clone came up a few times. CDR3 bases: TGTGCCAGCGGACAGGTAGCCAAAAACATTCAGTACTTC. Protein product: CASGQVAKNIQYF. V gene TRBV28 combines with J gene TRBJ2-4; TRBD1 matches 7 bases. The CDR3 has 13 residues. Per the germline V gene, CDR1 is MDHEN and CDR2 is SYDVKM. V lost 8 bases and J lost 0; bases outside the gene matches: 1.

J is TRBJ2-5 and V is TRBV7-3, with D possibly matching TRBD2 (5 bases). V was clipped by 5 bases and J by 5 bases, with 12 bases between them. The CDR3 is made up of 13 amino acids. CDR1 is SGHTA and CDR2 is FQGTGA in the germline V gene. CDR3 DNA sequence: TGTGCCAGCAGCCTCGGACTCGGGGAGACCCAGTACTTC. Translating gives CASSLGLGETQYF.